The present TCR beta chain was sequenced within a study of response to subunit inactivated influenza vaccine. Points from the study as a whole: That few new T cells are recruited by each seasonal influenza vaccination was the authors' suggestion.

J was trimmed by 6 bases and V by 0 bases; bases with no gene match: 6. CDR1 and CDR2 from the germline V gene are LNHNV and YYDKDF (reference sequence). CDR3 length: 16 amino acids. TCRdb reanalysed the RT-PCR reads using MiXCR and keeps one entry per CDR3 protein. The data show about 650,000 distinct CDR3 sequences, 14% seen once. On this clonotype: No antigen is known for it.

This TCR came from a middle-aged man who received an inactivated influenza vaccine. Here the sequenced sample was PBMCs from blood, taken 14 to 15 days before vaccination. This sequence joins TRBV15 and TRBJ2-7; 12 bases line up with TRBD2. CDR3 nucleotide sequence: TGTGCCACCAGCAGAGATCCGCGACTAGCGGGAGTCGAGCAGTACTTC. It yields the protein CATSRDPRLAGVEQYF.